This T cell receptor beta chain came from a study of blood T cell repertoires in COVID-19. Study details: The United States, Italy and Spain provided the acute and convalescent COVID-19 samples. In each case, the material was cDNA or gDNA derived from T cells, B-cell-depleted T cells, or PBMCs.

The CDR3 covers 14 residues. V was pared by 4 bases and J by 5 bases, with 7 bases of the junction left unmatched. Germline V lookup: CDR1 LNHDA, CDR2 SQIVND (reference sequence). As originally analysed: Counts of nucleated cells, estimated from reference gene primer amplification, were obtained. Method: immunoSEQ multiplex PCR; TCRdb's copy keeps in-frame clones and lacks some. V, J and clone size are taken as reported in that table, and D and trimming were inferred from the DNA itself. The table shows roughly 250,000 clones, with about 80% occurring only once. The genes are TRBV19 and TRBJ2-5, with 7 bases fitting TRBD1. The sequencing sample was made of peripheral blood. This TCR derives from a woman older than 75 with active or convalescent COVID-19. The CDR3 loop reads CASSRTGSGETQYF. The CDR3 DNA is TGTGCCAGTAGTAGGACAGGTTCAGGGGAGACCCAGTACTTC.